A single sample is the source of the 21 T cell receptor beta chains below, sequenced in a study of vaccination effects on CD4 cells after COVID-19. Before any sequencing was done, the ViraFEST assay used viral peptide pools to expand antigen-specific CD4+ T cells. Following 10 days of culture, CD4+ T cells were isolated. Neither prior SARS-CoV-2 infection nor positive nucleocapsid antibodies were present in the vaccine recipients. The protocol was immunoSEQ multiplex PCR, while the TCRdb copy is restricted to in-frame clones and leaves out a portion. The table records 71,000 or so clones, approximately 72% of them present only once. Their specific antigens are unknown. The sequences come from CD4+ T cells from PBMCs cultured with HCoV-OC43 spike peptides, collected before COVID-19 vaccination. Sample subset: HCoV-OC43 spike overlapping peptide pool stimulation. These receptors were taken from a human donor who received a COVID-19 vaccine.

This clone turned up a few times. The CDR3 nucleotides read TGTGCCAGCAGCCCACGACAGGCATCCTACAATGAGCAGTTCTTC. It codes for CASSPRQASYNEQFF. The chain recombines TRBV7-3 with TRBJ2-1; TRBD1 is a possible D gene (6 bases). The CDR3 consists of 15 residues. The ends were cut back, 5 bases at V and 1 base at J, with 12 bases in the middle. Germline CDR1 and CDR2: SGHTA and FQGTGA.

This clone was seen a few times. V and J are TRBV9 and TRBJ1-3; possibly TRBD1 for D (5 bases). V lost 4 bases and J lost 0, with 11 bases in between. The CDR3 consists of 15 residues. Germline assignment: CDR1 SGDLS and CDR2 YYNGEE. As DNA, the CDR3 is TGTGCCAGCAGCTCCCGACAGTTCTCTGGAAACACCATATATTTT. As protein: CASSSRQFSGNTIYF.

This clone was seen only a few times. J is TRBJ2-7 and V is TRBV24-1; D unclear. The germline V gene has CDR1 KGHDR and CDR2 SFDVKD. The CDR3 is made up of 10 amino acids. The V end was cut by 8 bases, the J end by 3 bases, with 4 bases between. Written as DNA, the CDR3 is TGTGCCACCAACGGCTACGAGCAGTACGTC. Amino acids: CATNGYEQYV.

The chain recombines TRBV5-6 with TRBJ1-1; 11 bases align to TRBD1. V was clipped by 4 bases and J by 4 bases; unmatched bases: 6. Germline V gene data show CDR1 as SGHDT and CDR2 as YYEEEE. CDR3 length equals 15 residues. The chain's CDR3 is CASSIAGTGGTEAFF. In DNA, the CDR3 is TGTGCCAGCAGCATTGCCGGGACAGGGGGCACTGAAGCTTTCTTT. Full variable domain (outside the CDR3, taken from reference TRBV5-6 and TRBJ1-1): DAGVTQSPTHLIKTRGQQVTLRCSPKSGHDTVSWYQQALGQGPQFIFQYYEEEERQRGNFPDRFSGHQFPNYSSELNVNALLLGDSALYLCASSIAGTGGTEAFFGQGTRLTVV.

The rearrangement joins TRBV14 to TRBJ1-3; D is unresolved. Germline CDR1 is SGHDN and CDR2 is FVKESK. This CDR3 region has 14 residues. Trimming left V 0 bases short and J 0 bases short, with 3 bases between. The CDR3 region is CASSQDYSGNTIYF. The CDR3 DNA follows: TGTGCCAGCAGCCAAGACTACTCTGGAAACACCATATATTTT. The entire variable domain, with the rest obtained from reference TRBV14 and TRBJ1-3, is as follows: EAGVTQFPSHSVIEKGQTVTLRCDPISGHDNLYWYRRVMGKEIKFLLHFVKESKQDESGMPNNRFLAERTGGTYSTLKVQPAELEDSGVYFCASSQDYSGNTIYFGEGSWLTVV.

This clone came up a few times. The CDR3 nucleotides are TGTGCCAGCAGCGTAGTGGGGGGGGATGGCTACACCTTC. Its translation: CASSVVGGDGYTF. The rearrangement uses TRBV9 and TRBJ1-2; possible D gene TRBD1, 5 bases. V dropped 0 bases and J dropped 6 bases, with 9 bases sitting between them. CDR1 and CDR2 from the germline V gene are SGDLS and YYNGEE. The CDR3 contains 13 residues.

The CDR3 DNA reads TGCAGTGCAGCGAGGGGCTCTGGCTACACCTTC. Encoded protein: CSAARGSGYTF. The genes are TRBV20-1 and TRBJ1-2; perhaps TRBD1 as D (5 bases). Germline assignment: CDR1 DFQATT and CDR2 SNEGSKA (reference sequence). The ends were cut back, 6 bases at V and 7 bases at J, with 12 bases in the middle. The CDR3 totals 11 residues.

This clone appeared once. V and J are TRBV9 and TRBJ2-2; D may be TRBD1 (5 bases). Germline CDR1 reads SGDLS; CDR2 reads YYNGEE. V was clipped by 5 bases and J by 2 bases, with 16 bases between them. The length of the CDR3 is 16 residues. This chain's CDR3 is CASSPVGQTNTGELFF. CDR3 bases: TGTGCCAGCAGTCCCGTGGGGCAGACTAACACCGGGGAGCTGTTTTTT.

This clone was recorded a few times. This chain links TRBV24-1 with TRBJ2-1; D is possibly TRBD1 or TRBD2 (5 bases each). Trimming took 5 bases from V and 6 from J, leaving 16 bases between them. The germline V gene encodes CDR1 KGHDR and CDR2 SFDVKD. This CDR3 has 15 residues. CDR3 in amino acids: CATSGIRDPGNEQFF. The CDR3 coding sequence is TGTGCCACCAGTGGAATCCGGGACCCAGGCAATGAGCAGTTCTTC.

The chain is built from TRBV3-1 (or the pseudogene TRBV3-2) and TRBJ2-3; D is undetermined. The germline CDR1 and CDR2 sequences are LGHDT and YNNKEL (reference sequence). Trimming cost V 2 bases and J 2 bases, with 8 bases left between them. The CDR3 totals 14 residues. CDR3 sequence: CASSQMGFTDTQYF. The CDR3 nucleotides are TGTGCCAGCAGCCAAATGGGTTTCACAGATACGCAGTATTTT.

The V call is TRBV3-1 (or the pseudogene TRBV3-2), the J call TRBJ1-1; D gene unclear. From germline, CDR1 is LGHDT and CDR2 YNNKEL (reference sequence). The ends were cut back, 5 bases at V and 5 bases at J, with 9 bases in the middle. There are 12 residues in the CDR3. CDR3 protein: CASSADWTEAFF. CDR3 DNA: TGTGCCAGCAGCGCAGATTGGACTGAAGCTTTCTTT.

The chain carries TRBV12-3 or TRBV12-4 and TRBJ2-2, with a tentative D call TRBD1 (5 bases). This CDR3 contains 13 residues. The V gene lost 3 bases and the J gene lost 8 bases, with 10 bases spanning the gap. This CDR3 reads CASSFRVGGELFF. The CDR3 DNA follows: TGTGCCAGCAGTTTCAGGGTTGGGGGGGAGCTGTTTTTT.

This chain connects TRBV6-4 to TRBJ2-7; a weak D match, TRBD1 (6 bases). V was pared by 2 bases and J by 3 bases, with 20 bases between. Germline CDR1 reads MRHNA; CDR2 reads SNTAGT. The CDR3 runs 17 residues. The CDR3 sequence is CASSDPAGDRGFYEQYV. CDR3 DNA: TGTGCCAGCAGTGACCCCGCAGGGGATCGGGGATTCTACGAGCAGTACGTC.

The V call is TRBV9, the J call TRBJ2-5, with D possibly called TRBD1 or TRBD2 (5 bases each). V was pared by 0 bases and J by 5 bases, with 14 bases between. This CDR3 has 15 residues. Germline V CDR1 and CDR2: SGDLS, YYNGEE. The CDR3, as DNA: TGTGCCAGCAGCGTAGGAACCGGGACCACGGAGACCCAGTACTTC. The encoded protein is CASSVGTGTTETQYF.

This clone occurred once. The chain carries TRBV6-5 and TRBJ1-2; unclear D gene. This CDR3 contains 16 residues. V was clipped by 0 bases and J by 4 bases, with 15 bases between them. From germline, CDR1 is MNHEY and CDR2 SVGAGI. DNA of the CDR3: TGTGCCAGCAGTTACTCCGCCCTCACCGGTACCTATGGCTACACCTTC. It yields the protein CASSYSALTGTYGYTF.

The chain recombines TRBV15 with TRBJ2-7; the D is unclear. Trimming removed 1 base at V and 5 bases at J, with 12 bases between. Germline assignment: CDR1 LNHNV and CDR2 YYDKDF (reference sequence). The CDR3 covers 14 residues. The CDR3 DNA follows: TGTGCCACCAGCAGAGGCAATAGCTTCGACGAGCAGTACGTC. Translation: CATSRGNSFDEQYV.

This chain uses TRBV5-1 with TRBJ2-3; 10 bases are shared with TRBD1. V lost 0 bases, J lost 2 bases, and 3 bases stayed unmatched. This CDR3 contains 16 residues. The germline V gene has CDR1 SGHRS and CDR2 YFSETQ. CDR3 protein: CASSLGQGAPTDTQYF. The CDR3 DNA follows: TGCGCCAGCAGCTTGGGACAGGGGGCTCCCACAGATACGCAGTATTTT.

The chain joins TRBV2 to TRBJ2-7; D may be TRBD2 (6 bases). Germline lookup yields CDR1 SNHLY and CDR2 FYNNEI. Trimming removed 9 bases from V and 0 bases from J, with 12 bases in between. The length of the CDR3 is 13 residues. CDR3 DNA: TGTGCCAGTCGGAGGGAGGTCTCCTACGAGCAGTACGTC. The encoded protein is CASRREVSYEQYV.

This chain joins TRBV5-8 and TRBJ1-5; no clear D gene. Per the germline V gene, CDR1 is SGHTS and CDR2 is YDEGEE. Trimming removed 4 bases at V and 7 bases at J, with 12 bases between. CDR3 length: 13 residues. Here the CDR3 DNA reads TGTGCCAGCAGCCGTCGACCCCAGCAGCCCCAGCATTTT. Protein product: CASSRRPQQPQHF. The whole variable domain, remainder taken from reference TRBV5-8 and TRBJ1-5, is EAGVTQSPTHLIKTRGQQATLRCSPISGHTSVYWYQQALGLGLQFLLWYDEGEERNRGNFPPRFSGRQFPNYSSELNVNALELEDSALYLCASSRRPQQPQHFGDGTRLSIL.

The chain employs TRBV7-3 and TRBJ1-1; D perhaps matches TRBD1 (5 bases). The CDR3 runs 14 residues. From germline, CDR1 is SGHTA and CDR2 FQGTGA. Trimming shortened V by 6 bases and J by 0 bases, and 11 bases separated the two germline ends. The CDR3 nucleotides are TGTGCCAGCAGAAAGGGACCTATGAACACTGAAGCTTTCTTT. It yields the protein CASRKGPMNTEAFF. The full variable domain, its missing parts supplied by reference TRBV7-3 and TRBJ1-1, is GAGVSQTPSNKVTEKGKYVELRCDPISGHTALYWYRQSLGQGPEFLIYFQGTGAADDSGLPNDRFFAVRPEGSVSTLKIQRTERGDSAVYLCASRKGPMNTEAFFGQGTRLTVV.

This clone was detected only a few times. CDR3 amino acids: CASSVWGKSTDTQYF. CDR3 coding DNA: TGTGCCAGCAGTGTTTGGGGGAAAAGCACAGATACGCAGTATTTT. The chain is built from TRBV2 and TRBJ2-3, with D perhaps given as TRBD1 or TRBD2 (5 bases each). Germline V gene data show CDR1 as SNHLY and CDR2 as FYNNEI. The CDR3 loop spans 15 amino acids. V lost 4 bases and J lost 0, with 11 bases in between.